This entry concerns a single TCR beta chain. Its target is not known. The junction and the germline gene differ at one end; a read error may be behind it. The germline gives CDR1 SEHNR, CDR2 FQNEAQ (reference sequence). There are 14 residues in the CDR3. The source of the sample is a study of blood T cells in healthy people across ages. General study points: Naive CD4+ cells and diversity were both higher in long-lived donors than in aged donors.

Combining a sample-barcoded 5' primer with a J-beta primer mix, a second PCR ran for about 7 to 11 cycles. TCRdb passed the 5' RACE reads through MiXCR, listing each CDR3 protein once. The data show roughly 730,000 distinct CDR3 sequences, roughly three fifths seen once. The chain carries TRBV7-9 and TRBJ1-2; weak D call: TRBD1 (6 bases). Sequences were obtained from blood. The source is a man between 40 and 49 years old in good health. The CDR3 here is CASSLTQGLSGYTF. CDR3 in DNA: TGTGCCAGCAGCTTAACACAGGGTCTCTCTGGCTACACCTTT. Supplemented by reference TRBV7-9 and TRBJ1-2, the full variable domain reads DTGVSQNPRHKITKRGQNVTFRCDPISEHNRLYWYRQTLGQGPEFLTYFQNEAQLEKSRLLSDRFSAERPKGSFSTLEIQRTEQGDSAMYLCASSLTQGLSGYTFGSGTRLTVV.